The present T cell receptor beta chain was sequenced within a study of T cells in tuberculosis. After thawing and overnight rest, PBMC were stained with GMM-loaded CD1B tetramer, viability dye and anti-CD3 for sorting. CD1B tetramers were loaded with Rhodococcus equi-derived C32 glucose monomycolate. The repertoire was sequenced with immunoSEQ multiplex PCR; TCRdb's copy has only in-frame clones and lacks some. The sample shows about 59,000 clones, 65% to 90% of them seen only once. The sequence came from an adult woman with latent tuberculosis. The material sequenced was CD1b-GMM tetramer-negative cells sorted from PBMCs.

The CDR3 DNA follows: TGTGCCAGTAGAGGTCGGCGGGACAGGGGGTCAAACACCATATATTTT. It codes for CASRGRRDRGSNTIYF. The chain joins TRBV19 to TRBJ1-3; 11 bases align to TRBD1. J lost 6 bases, V lost 6 bases, and 10 bases had no gene match. This CDR3 contains 16 residues. Per the germline V gene, CDR1 is LNHDA and CDR2 is SQIVND (reference sequence).